The clone carrying this T cell receptor beta chain turned up a few times. This CDR3 has 16 amino acids. The germline CDR1 and CDR2 sequences are KGHDR and SFDVKD. The germline V and J ends were trimmed by 9 bases and 7 bases, with 24 bases remaining between them. This entry comes from a study of blood T cell repertoires in COVID-19. Background on the study: COVID-19 samples from acute and convalescent phases originated in the United States, Italy and Spain. In each case, the material was cDNA or gDNA derived from T cells, B-cell-depleted T cells, or PBMCs.

In the authors' methods: Reference gene primers were amplified, and this amplification served to estimate nucleated cell counts. The assay was immunoSEQ multiplex PCR, and TCRdb's table has in-frame clones only and misses some. V and J calls and clone size are copied from that table; D and trimming were computed from the DNA. The sample records 90,000 or so clones, roughly 90% being singletons. Sequencing was performed on peripheral blood. The chain links TRBV24-1 to TRBJ2-1, with a tentative D call TRBD1 (8 bases). The TCR sequence derives from a woman older than 75 with active or convalescent COVID-19. The DNA of the CDR3 is TGTGCCACCGAGGCAGGGGGCGCGGGGGAATGGAATGAGCAGTTCTTC. Translated: CATEAGGAGEWNEQFF.